Listed below are T cell receptor beta chains from one sample, sequenced in a study of breast tumors, draining lymph nodes, adjacent tissues. TCRdb called the multiplex PCR reads again in MiXCR, with one record for every CDR3 protein. The sample records fewer than 300,000 distinct CDR3 sequences, about a third being singletons. Sequenced input: axillary lymph node tissue. These receptors all stem from a female donor with breast cancer. Some clones in this sample may be carry-over from other donors' samples. The CDR3 runs from the conserved cysteine through the conserved F or W. A D gene is named only where the DNA matches it firmly. The size field is filled for only some rows; it gives once, few, many or a size class.

j_call: TRBJ1-1
clone_size: .
v_call: TRBV5-1
d_call: .
cdr3_aa: CASSSRPTGENTEAFF
cdr3_nt: TGCGCCAGCAGCTCCCGCCCGACAGGCGAGAACACTGAAGCTTTCTTT

j_call: TRBJ2-7
clone_size: .
v_call: TRBV19
d_call: TRBD1
cdr3_aa: CASYPGQGAYEQYF
cdr3_nt: TGTGCCAGTTATCCGGGACAGGGAGCCTACGAGCAGTACTTC

j_call: TRBJ2-2
clone_size: .
v_call: TRBV24-1
d_call: .
cdr3_aa: CATSSGARELFF
cdr3_nt: TGTGCCACTTCCTCAGGGGCCCGCGAGCTGTTTTTT

j_call: TRBJ2-5
clone_size: many
v_call: TRBV3-1
d_call: .
cdr3_aa: CASSTDPGETQYF
cdr3_nt: TGTGCCAGCAGCACGGACCCGGGCGAGACCCAGTACTTC

j_call: TRBJ2-7
clone_size: many
v_call: TRBV20-1
d_call: .
cdr3_aa: CSAGVSYEQYF
cdr3_nt: TGCAGTGCTGGGGTCTCCTACGAGCAGTACTTC

j_call: TRBJ2-2
clone_size: many
v_call: TRBV24-1
d_call: .
cdr3_aa: CATSAPKGGDKTGELFF
cdr3_nt: TGTGCCACCAGTGCCCCGAAAGGGGGGGATAAAACCGGGGAGCTGTTTTTT

j_call: TRBJ2-1
clone_size: many
v_call: TRBV25-1
d_call: .
cdr3_aa: CASSTVGVVGEQFF
cdr3_nt: TGTGCCAGCAGCACGGTTGGGGTTGTGGGTGAGCAGTTCTTC

j_call: TRBJ2-6
clone_size: .
v_call: TRBV7-8
d_call: .
cdr3_aa: CASSAWRDSGANVLTF
cdr3_nt: TGTGCCAGCAGCGCCTGGCGGGACTCTGGGGCCAACGTCTTGACTTTC

j_call: TRBJ2-7
clone_size: once
v_call: TRBV11-3
d_call: TRBD2
cdr3_aa: CASSPGTSGSKQYF
cdr3_nt: TGTGCCAGCAGCCCCGGGACTAGCGGGAGTAAGCAGTACTTC

j_call: TRBJ1-5
clone_size: once
v_call: TRBV3-2
d_call: .
cdr3_aa: CASSAEPLTGHSNQPQHF
cdr3_nt: TGTGCCAGCAGCGCCGAACCCTTGACGGGGCATAGCAATCAGCCCCAGCATTTT

j_call: TRBJ1-3
clone_size: .
v_call: TRBV20-1
d_call: .
cdr3_aa: CGDRAPPWDRSGNTIYF
cdr3_nt: TGCGGTGATAGAGCCCCCCCTTGGGACCGCTCTGGAAACACCATATATTTT

j_call: TRBJ2-7
clone_size: many
v_call: TRBV20-1
d_call: TRBD2
cdr3_aa: CSAIPPRGRALEQYF
cdr3_nt: TGCAGTGCTATACCGCCCCGCGGGAGGGCCCTCGAGCAGTACTTC

j_call: TRBJ2-7
clone_size: many
v_call: TRBV7-9
d_call: .
cdr3_aa: CASSSHYEQYF
cdr3_nt: TGTGCCAGCAGCTCCCACTACGAGCAGTACTTC

j_call: TRBJ2-5
clone_size: many
v_call: TRBV19
d_call: TRBD2
cdr3_aa: CASSTNSGAQETQYF
cdr3_nt: TGTGCCAGTAGTACAAATAGCGGGGCCCAAGAGACCCAGTACTTC

j_call: TRBJ1-1
clone_size: few
v_call: TRBV30
d_call: TRBD1
cdr3_aa: CAWRAGTAVNTEAFF
cdr3_nt: TGTGCCTGGAGGGCCGGGACAGCCGTGAACACTGAAGCTTTCTTT

j_call: TRBJ2-1
clone_size: many
v_call: TRBV9
d_call: TRBD2
cdr3_aa: CASSPGTSGRAGNEQFF
cdr3_nt: TGTGCCAGCAGCCCCGGGACTAGCGGGAGGGCCGGCAATGAGCAGTTCTTC

j_call: TRBJ2-3
clone_size: .
v_call: TRBV29-1
d_call: TRBD2
cdr3_aa: CSGIAGGGPTDTQYF
cdr3_nt: TGCAGCGGGATAGCGGGAGGGGGCCCCACAGATACGCAGTATTTT

j_call: TRBJ2-5
clone_size: many
v_call: TRBV7-9
d_call: TRBD2
cdr3_aa: CASSLPLGLAPQETQYF
cdr3_nt: TGTGCCAGCAGCTTACCCCTAGGACTAGCGCCACAAGAGACCCAGTACTTC

j_call: TRBJ1-1
clone_size: many
v_call: TRBV12-3/TRBV12-4
d_call: .
cdr3_aa: CASSYGLGNTEAFF
cdr3_nt: TGTGCCAGCAGTTACGGCCTGGGGAACACTGAAGCTTTCTTT

j_call: TRBJ1-4
clone_size: .
v_call: TRBV6-5
d_call: .
cdr3_aa: CASSHSPTGSNEKLFF
cdr3_nt: TGTGCCAGCAGTCACTCTCCTACAGGCAGCAATGAAAAACTGTTTTTT

j_call: TRBJ2-7
clone_size: many
v_call: TRBV19
d_call: .
cdr3_aa: CASSIGTTGTYEQYF
cdr3_nt: TGTGCCAGTAGTATAGGGACCACGGGAACCTACGAGCAGTACTTC

j_call: TRBJ2-5
clone_size: many
v_call: TRBV20-1
d_call: .
cdr3_aa: CSARDPLAGETQYF
cdr3_nt: TGCAGTGCTAGAGATCCGTTGGCGGGGGAGACCCAGTACTTC

j_call: TRBJ1-6
clone_size: many
v_call: TRBV2
d_call: TRBD1
cdr3_aa: CASRGQGEHSPLHF
cdr3_nt: TGTGCCAGCAGGGGACAGGGAGAGCATTCACCCCTCCACTTT

j_call: TRBJ1-1
clone_size: few
v_call: TRBV7-6
d_call: .
cdr3_aa: CASSLAPSGNTEAFF
cdr3_nt: TGTGCCAGCAGCTTAGCGCCTTCGGGAAACACTGAAGCTTTCTTT

j_call: TRBJ1-1
clone_size: few
v_call: TRBV4-1
d_call: TRBD1
cdr3_aa: CASSPDRGWNTEAFF
cdr3_nt: TGCGCCAGCAGCCCTGACAGGGGGTGGAACACTGAAGCTTTCTTT

j_call: TRBJ2-3
clone_size: many
v_call: TRBV20-1
d_call: .
cdr3_aa: CSARERLSTDTQYF
cdr3_nt: TGCAGTGCTAGGGAGAGATTAAGCACAGATACGCAGTATTTT

j_call: TRBJ1-2
clone_size: .
v_call: TRBV20-1
d_call: .
cdr3_aa: CSAEGSVLTGYTF
cdr3_nt: TGCAGTGCCGAAGGCAGCGTTCTTACAGGCTACACCTTC

j_call: TRBJ2-5
clone_size: .
v_call: TRBV28
d_call: .
cdr3_aa: CASSTGKTQYF
cdr3_nt: TGTGCCAGCAGTACAGGGAAGACCCAGTACTTC

j_call: TRBJ2-7
clone_size: many
v_call: TRBV19
d_call: TRBD1
cdr3_aa: CASRNRGSDSYEQYF
cdr3_nt: TGTGCCAGTAGGAACAGGGGGAGCGATTCCTACGAGCAGTACTTC

j_call: TRBJ1-5
clone_size: many
v_call: TRBV4-3
d_call: .
cdr3_aa: CASSRDPYSNQPQHF
cdr3_nt: TGCGCCAGCAGCCGAGACCCGTATAGCAATCAGCCCCAGCATTTT

j_call: TRBJ2-5
clone_size: many
v_call: TRBV9
d_call: .
cdr3_aa: CASAMGPGETQYF
cdr3_nt: TGTGCCAGCGCGATGGGTCCGGGGGAGACCCAGTACTTC

j_call: TRBJ1-2
clone_size: .
v_call: TRBV20-1
d_call: .
cdr3_aa: CSAVGGEGGGYAF
cdr3_nt: TGCAGTGCTGTAGGCGGGGAGGGTGGTGGCTACGCCTTC

j_call: TRBJ2-7
clone_size: many
v_call: TRBV5-1
d_call: TRBD1
cdr3_aa: CASSSGQVHFSYEQYF
cdr3_nt: TGCGCCAGCAGCTCAGGACAGGTTCACTTCTCCTACGAGCAGTACTTC

j_call: TRBJ1-4
clone_size: many
v_call: TRBV20-1
d_call: TRBD1
cdr3_aa: CSAHTGGENEKLFF
cdr3_nt: TGCAGTGCGCATACAGGGGGGGAAAATGAAAAACTGTTTTTT

j_call: TRBJ1-2
clone_size: many
v_call: TRBV20-1
d_call: .
cdr3_aa: CSTDTSNYGYTF
cdr3_nt: TGCAGCACAGACACTTCAAACTATGGCTACACCTTC

j_call: TRBJ1-2
clone_size: many
v_call: TRBV27
d_call: .
cdr3_aa: CASSLGPVGGYTF
cdr3_nt: TGTGCCAGCAGTTTGGGGCCCGTCGGGGGCTACACCTTC

j_call: TRBJ2-7
clone_size: many
v_call: TRBV5-8
d_call: TRBD2
cdr3_aa: CASSLSERVPSGRAVPLGEQYF
cdr3_nt: TGTGCCAGCAGCTTGTCAGAGAGGGTTCCTAGCGGGAGGGCGGTACCTTTGGGCGAGCAGTACTTC

j_call: TRBJ1-5
clone_size: once
v_call: TRBV20-1
d_call: .
cdr3_aa: CSARPSLCSNQPQHF
cdr3_nt: TGCAGTGCTAGACCCTCACTGTGTAGCAATCAGCCCCAGCATTTT

j_call: TRBJ1-2
clone_size: many
v_call: TRBV11-3
d_call: .
cdr3_aa: CASSLGRGYGYTF
cdr3_nt: TGTGCCAGCAGCTTAGGTCGCGGCTATGGCTACACCTTC

j_call: TRBJ1-6
clone_size: .
v_call: TRBV15
d_call: TRBD1
cdr3_aa: CATSSHTPGQGGSPLHF
cdr3_nt: TGTGCCACCAGCAGCCACACCCCGGGACAGGGAGGTTCACCCCTCCACTTT

j_call: TRBJ2-2
clone_size: many
v_call: TRBV6-2/TRBV6-3
d_call: .
cdr3_aa: CASSHGLELFF
cdr3_nt: TGTGCCAGCAGCCACGGACTAGAGCTGTTTTTT

j_call: TRBJ2-1
clone_size: many
v_call: TRBV3-1
d_call: TRBD1
cdr3_aa: CASSPLRTGTGAASALFF
cdr3_nt: TGTGCCAGCAGCCCGCTCAGAACCGGGACAGGGGCGGCTAGCGCACTGTTCTTC

j_call: TRBJ2-5
clone_size: many
v_call: TRBV18
d_call: .
cdr3_aa: CASSPLGQETQYF
cdr3_nt: TGTGCCAGCTCACCACTTGGACAAGAGACCCAGTACTTC

j_call: TRBJ2-2
clone_size: many
v_call: TRBV5-1
d_call: .
cdr3_aa: CASSFNVGSNTGELFF
cdr3_nt: TGCGCCAGCAGCTTCAACGTGGGATCGAACACCGGGGAGCTGTTTTTT

j_call: TRBJ2-2
clone_size: many
v_call: TRBV19
d_call: .
cdr3_aa: CASSIRAANTGELFF
cdr3_nt: TGTGCCAGTAGTATTCGGGCGGCGAACACCGGGGAGCTGTTTTTT

j_call: TRBJ2-7
clone_size: .
v_call: TRBV20-1
d_call: TRBD1
cdr3_aa: CSAPLTGGFRYEQYF
cdr3_nt: TGCAGTGCTCCTCTCACAGGGGGCTTTCGGTACGAGCAGTACTTC

j_call: TRBJ2-3
clone_size: many
v_call: TRBV5-6
d_call: TRBD2
cdr3_aa: CASSLAPSGRADTQYF
cdr3_nt: TGTGCCAGCAGCTTGGCGCCTAGCGGGAGGGCAGATACGCAGTATTTT

j_call: TRBJ2-1
clone_size: .
v_call: TRBV9
d_call: TRBD2
cdr3_aa: CASSTGLAGHYNEQFF
cdr3_nt: TGTGCCAGCAGCACCGGACTAGCGGGCCACTACAATGAGCAGTTCTTC